This T cell receptor beta chain appears in the sequencing data of a study of OX40 agonist ivuxolimab in advanced cancers. Study at large: The mean age was about 57 years, ranging from 23 to 79, with under 90% of participants male. Two patients with cutaneous melanoma and one with hepatocellular carcinoma, three in total, showed partial responses.

The assay was immunoSEQ multiplex PCR, and TCRdb's table has in-frame clones only and misses some. The sample has roughly 86,000 clones; 85% to 90% are singletons. There are 16 residues in the CDR3. V shed 8 bases, J shed 4 bases, and the junction held 15 bases outside the gene matches. Germline CDR1 ENHRY, CDR2 SYGVKD. The source material was CD4+ or CD8+ T cells sorted from blood, sampled in a trial of the OX40 agonist ivuxolimab. The chain uses TRBV10-3 and TRBJ2-3; TRBD2 aligns across 7 bases. The sequence derives from an adult with an advanced solid tumor such as melanoma, head and neck, liver or kidney cancer. CDR3 DNA: TGTGCCATCCGGGATGGAGCGGGATATTCCTCAGATACGCAGTATTTT. Translation: CAIRDGAGYSSDTQYF.